This TCR beta chain was sequenced for a study of blood T cell repertoires in COVID-19. Data came from immunoSEQ multiplex PCR; TCRdb stores just in-frame clones and leaves some out. This repertoire shows 150,000 to 200,000 clones, 85% found once; its top ten account for about 3.5%. The CDR3 is 14 amino acids. Germline CDR1 is MNHEY and CDR2 is SVGEGT. Between the trimmed V and J ends, which lost 0 bases and 7 bases, there was a span of 10 bases. The sample taken for sequencing was peripheral blood. V usage is TRBV6-2 or TRBV6-3 and J usage is TRBJ1-5; weak D call: TRBD1 (6 bases). The origin of this receptor is a human donor with acute or convalescent COVID-19. The donor label of this sample is uncertain. CDR3 sequence (DNA): TGTGCCAGCAGTTACTCGAGAGGGGGACAGCCCCAGCATTTT. Its translation is CASSYSRGGQPQHF.